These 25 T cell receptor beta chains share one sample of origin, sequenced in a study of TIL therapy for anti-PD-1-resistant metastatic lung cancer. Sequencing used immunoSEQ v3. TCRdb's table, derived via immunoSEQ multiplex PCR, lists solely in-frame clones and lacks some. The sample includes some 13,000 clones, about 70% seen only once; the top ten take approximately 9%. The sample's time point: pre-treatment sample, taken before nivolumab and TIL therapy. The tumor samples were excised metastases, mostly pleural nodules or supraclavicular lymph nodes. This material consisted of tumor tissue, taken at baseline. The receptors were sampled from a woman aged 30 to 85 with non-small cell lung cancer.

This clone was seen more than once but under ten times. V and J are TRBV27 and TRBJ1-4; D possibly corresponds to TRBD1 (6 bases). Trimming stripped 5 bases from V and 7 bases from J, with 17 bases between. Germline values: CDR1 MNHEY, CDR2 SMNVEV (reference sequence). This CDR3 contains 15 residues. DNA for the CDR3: TGTGCCAGCAGTCTGGGGGGGGACACCCTTGAAAAACTGTTTTTT. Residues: CASSLGGDTLEKLFF.

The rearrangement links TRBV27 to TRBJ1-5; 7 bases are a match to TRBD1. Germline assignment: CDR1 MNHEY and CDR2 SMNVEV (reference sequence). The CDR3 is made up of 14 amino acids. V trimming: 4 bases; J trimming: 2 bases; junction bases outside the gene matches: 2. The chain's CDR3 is CASSSGQGNQPQHF. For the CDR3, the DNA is TGTGCCAGCAGTTCCGGACAGGGCAATCAGCCCCAGCATTTT.

As DNA, the CDR3 is TGCGCCAGCAGCGGCGGAGGGGTAACAGATACGCAGTATTTT. Its translation: CASSGGGVTDTQYF. The chain uses TRBV5-1 and TRBJ2-3; possibly TRBD2 for D (6 bases). Trimming shortened V by 4 bases and J by 3 bases, and 12 bases separated the two germline ends. The CDR3 sequence is 14 residues long. Germline-derived CDR1 and CDR2 are SGHRS and YFSETQ.

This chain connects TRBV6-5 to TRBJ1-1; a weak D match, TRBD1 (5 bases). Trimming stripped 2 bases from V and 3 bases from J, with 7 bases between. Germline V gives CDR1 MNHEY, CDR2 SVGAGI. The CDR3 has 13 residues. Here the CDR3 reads CASSYGGYTEAFF. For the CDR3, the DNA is TGTGCCAGCAGTTACGGGGGTTACACTGAAGCTTTCTTT.

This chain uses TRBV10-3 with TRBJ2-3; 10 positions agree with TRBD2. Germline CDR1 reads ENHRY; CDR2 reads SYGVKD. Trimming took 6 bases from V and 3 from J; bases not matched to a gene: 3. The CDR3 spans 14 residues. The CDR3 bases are TGTGCCATCAGCGTAGCGGGAGGAACAGATACGCAGTATTTT. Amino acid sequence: CAISVAGGTDTQYF.

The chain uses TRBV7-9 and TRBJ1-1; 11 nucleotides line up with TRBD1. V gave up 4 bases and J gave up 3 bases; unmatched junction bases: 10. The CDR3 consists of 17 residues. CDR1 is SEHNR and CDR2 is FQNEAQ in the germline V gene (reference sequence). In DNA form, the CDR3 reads TGTGCCAGCAGCTCCGGACAGGGGGCGAGGTTGGACACTGAAGCTTTCTTT. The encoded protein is CASSSGQGARLDTEAFF.

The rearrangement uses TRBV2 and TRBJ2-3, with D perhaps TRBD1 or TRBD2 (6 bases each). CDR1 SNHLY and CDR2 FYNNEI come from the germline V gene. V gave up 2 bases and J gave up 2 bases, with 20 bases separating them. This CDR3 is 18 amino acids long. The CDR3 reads CASSELDPGALSTDTQYF. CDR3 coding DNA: TGTGCCAGCAGTGAACTAGATCCGGGGGCCCTGTCCACAGATACGCAGTATTTT.

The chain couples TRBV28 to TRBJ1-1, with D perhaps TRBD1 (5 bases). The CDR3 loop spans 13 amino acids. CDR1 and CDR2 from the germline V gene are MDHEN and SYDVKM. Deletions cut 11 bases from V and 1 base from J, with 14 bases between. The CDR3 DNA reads TGTGCCTCCCAGGGCCGACAGAACACTGAAGCTTTCTTT. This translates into CASQGRQNTEAFF.

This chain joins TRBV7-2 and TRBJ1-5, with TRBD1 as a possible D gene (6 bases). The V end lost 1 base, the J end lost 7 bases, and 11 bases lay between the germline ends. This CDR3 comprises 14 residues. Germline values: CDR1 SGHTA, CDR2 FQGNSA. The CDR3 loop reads CASSLEPRGQPQHF. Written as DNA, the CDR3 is TGTGCCAGCAGCTTAGAGCCGAGGGGGCAGCCCCAGCATTTT.

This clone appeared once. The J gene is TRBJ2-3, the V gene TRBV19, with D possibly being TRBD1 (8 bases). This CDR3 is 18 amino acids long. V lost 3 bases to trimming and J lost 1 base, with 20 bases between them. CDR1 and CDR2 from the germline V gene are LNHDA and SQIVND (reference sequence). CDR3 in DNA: TGTGCCAGTAGTATCACAGGGGGGGGGTTCATAGGCACAGATACGCAGTATTTT. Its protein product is CASSITGGGFIGTDTQYF. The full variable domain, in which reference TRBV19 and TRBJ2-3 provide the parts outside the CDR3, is DGGITQSPKYLFRKEGQNVTLSCEQNLNHDAMYWYRQDPGQGLRLIYYSQIVNDFQKGDIAEGYSVSREKKESFPLTVTSAQKNPTAFYLCASSITGGGFIGTDTQYFGPGTRLTVL.

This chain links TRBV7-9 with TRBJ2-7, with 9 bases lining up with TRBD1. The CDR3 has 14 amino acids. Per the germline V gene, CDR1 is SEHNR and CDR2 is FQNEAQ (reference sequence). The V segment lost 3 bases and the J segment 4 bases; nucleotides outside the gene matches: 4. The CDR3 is CASSLTGGGYEQYF. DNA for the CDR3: TGTGCCAGCAGCTTGACAGGGGGGGGATACGAGCAGTACTTC.

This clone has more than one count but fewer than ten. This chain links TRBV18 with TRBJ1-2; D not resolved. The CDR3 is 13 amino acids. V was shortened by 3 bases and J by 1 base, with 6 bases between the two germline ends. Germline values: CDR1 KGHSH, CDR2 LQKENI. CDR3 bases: TGTGCCAGCTCACCGAACGATAACTATGGCTACACCTTC. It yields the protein CASSPNDNYGYTF.

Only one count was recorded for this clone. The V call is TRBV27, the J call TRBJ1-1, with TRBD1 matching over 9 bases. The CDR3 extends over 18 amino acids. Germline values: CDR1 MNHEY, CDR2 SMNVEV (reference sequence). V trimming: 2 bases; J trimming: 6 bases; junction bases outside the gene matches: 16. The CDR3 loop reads CASSLRRTGVEKRPEAFF. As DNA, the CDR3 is TGTGCCAGCAGTTTAAGACGGACAGGGGTAGAGAAAAGACCTGAAGCTTTCTTT.

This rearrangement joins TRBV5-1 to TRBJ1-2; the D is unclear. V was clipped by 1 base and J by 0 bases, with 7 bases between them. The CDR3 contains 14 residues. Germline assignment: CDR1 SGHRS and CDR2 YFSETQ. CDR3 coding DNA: TGCGCCAGCAGCTTGATCCAGGCTAACTATGGCTACACCTTC. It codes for CASSLIQANYGYTF.

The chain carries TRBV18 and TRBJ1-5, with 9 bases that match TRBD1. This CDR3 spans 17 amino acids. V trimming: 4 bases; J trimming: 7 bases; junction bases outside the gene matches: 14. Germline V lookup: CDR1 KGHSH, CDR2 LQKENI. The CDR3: CASSQTILGQGQQPQHF. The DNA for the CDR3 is TGTGCCAGCTCACAAACTATCCTGGGACAGGGCCAGCAGCCCCAGCATTTT.

The CDR3, as DNA: TGCGCCAGCAGCCCCAGTGACAGACATGAGCAGTTCTTC. It specifies CASSPSDRHEQFF. The gene calls are TRBV5-1 and TRBJ2-1; D may be TRBD1 (5 bases). The CDR3 runs to 13 residues. Germline V CDR1 and CDR2: SGHRS, YFSETQ. V was cut by 4 bases and J by 8 bases, with 13 bases left in between.

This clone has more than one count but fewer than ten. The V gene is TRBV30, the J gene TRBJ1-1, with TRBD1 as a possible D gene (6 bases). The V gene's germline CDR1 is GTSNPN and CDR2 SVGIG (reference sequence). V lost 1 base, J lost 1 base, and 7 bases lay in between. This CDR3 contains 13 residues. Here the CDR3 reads CAWSGTANTEAFF. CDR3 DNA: TGTGCCTGGAGTGGGACAGCGAACACTGAAGCTTTCTTT.

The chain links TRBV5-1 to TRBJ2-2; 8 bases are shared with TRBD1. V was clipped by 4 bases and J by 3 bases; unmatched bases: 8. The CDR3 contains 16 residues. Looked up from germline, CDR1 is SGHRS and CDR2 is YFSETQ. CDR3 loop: CASSPQQGVHTGELFF. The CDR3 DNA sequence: TGCGCCAGCAGCCCGCAACAGGGGGTCCACACCGGGGAGCTGTTTTTT.

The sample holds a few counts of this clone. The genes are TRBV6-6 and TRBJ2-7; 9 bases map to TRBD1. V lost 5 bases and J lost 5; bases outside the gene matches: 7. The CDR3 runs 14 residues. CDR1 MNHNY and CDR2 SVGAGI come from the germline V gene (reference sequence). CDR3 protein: CASSRRTGVHEQYF. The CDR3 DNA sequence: TGTGCCAGCAGTCGACGGACAGGGGTCCACGAGCAGTACTTC.

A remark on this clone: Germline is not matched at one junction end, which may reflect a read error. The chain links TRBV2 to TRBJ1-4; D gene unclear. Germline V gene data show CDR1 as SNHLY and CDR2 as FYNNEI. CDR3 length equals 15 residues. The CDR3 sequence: CASSEALPFSFPVTF. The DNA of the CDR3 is TGTGCCAGCAGTGAAGCGCTTCCGTTTTCGTTCCCAGTCACTTTT. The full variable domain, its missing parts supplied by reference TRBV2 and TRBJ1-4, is EPEVTQTPSHQVTQMGQEVILRCVPISNHLYFYWYRQILGQKVEFLVSFYNNEISEKSEIFDDQFSVERPDGSNFTLKIRSTKLEDSAMYFCASSEALPFSFPVTFGSGTQLSVL.

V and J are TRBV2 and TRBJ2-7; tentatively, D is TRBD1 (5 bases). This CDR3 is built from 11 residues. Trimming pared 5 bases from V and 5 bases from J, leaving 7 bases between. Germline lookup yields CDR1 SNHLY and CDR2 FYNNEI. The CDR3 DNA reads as TGTGCCAGCAGTCGCAGGGACGAGCAGTACTTC. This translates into CASSRRDEQYF.

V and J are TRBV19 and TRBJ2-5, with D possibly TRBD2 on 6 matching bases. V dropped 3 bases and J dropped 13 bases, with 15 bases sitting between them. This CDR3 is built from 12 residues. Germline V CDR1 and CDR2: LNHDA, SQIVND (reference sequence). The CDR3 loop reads CASSMLEGVPYF. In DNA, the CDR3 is TGTGCCAGTAGTATGTTGGAGGGAGTACCGTACTTC. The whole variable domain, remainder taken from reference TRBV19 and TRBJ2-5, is DGGITQSPKYLFRKEGQNVTLSCEQNLNHDAMYWYRQDPGQGLRLIYYSQIVNDFQKGDIAEGYSVSREKKESFPLTVTSAQKNPTAFYLCASSMLEGVPYFGPGTRLLVL.

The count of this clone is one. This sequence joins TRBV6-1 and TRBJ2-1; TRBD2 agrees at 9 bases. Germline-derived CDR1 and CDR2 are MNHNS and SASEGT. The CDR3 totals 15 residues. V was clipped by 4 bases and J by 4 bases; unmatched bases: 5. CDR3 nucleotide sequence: TGTGCCAGCAGTGCCGTAGCGGGGGAGTACAATGAGCAGTTCTTC. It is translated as CASSAVAGEYNEQFF.

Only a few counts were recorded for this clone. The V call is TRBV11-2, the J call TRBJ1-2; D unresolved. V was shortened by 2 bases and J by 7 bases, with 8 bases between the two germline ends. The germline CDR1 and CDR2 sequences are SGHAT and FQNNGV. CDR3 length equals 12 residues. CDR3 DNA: TGTGCCAGCAGCTTAAGCGGGCTTGGCTACACCTTC. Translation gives CASSLSGLGYTF.

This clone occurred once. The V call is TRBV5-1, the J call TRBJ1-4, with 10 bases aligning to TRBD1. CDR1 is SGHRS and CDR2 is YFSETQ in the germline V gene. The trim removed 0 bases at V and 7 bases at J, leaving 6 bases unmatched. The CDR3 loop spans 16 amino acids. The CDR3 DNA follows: TGCGCCAGCAGCTTGGGACAGGGGGCGACTGCTGAAAAACTGTTTTTT. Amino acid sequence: CASSLGQGATAEKLFF.